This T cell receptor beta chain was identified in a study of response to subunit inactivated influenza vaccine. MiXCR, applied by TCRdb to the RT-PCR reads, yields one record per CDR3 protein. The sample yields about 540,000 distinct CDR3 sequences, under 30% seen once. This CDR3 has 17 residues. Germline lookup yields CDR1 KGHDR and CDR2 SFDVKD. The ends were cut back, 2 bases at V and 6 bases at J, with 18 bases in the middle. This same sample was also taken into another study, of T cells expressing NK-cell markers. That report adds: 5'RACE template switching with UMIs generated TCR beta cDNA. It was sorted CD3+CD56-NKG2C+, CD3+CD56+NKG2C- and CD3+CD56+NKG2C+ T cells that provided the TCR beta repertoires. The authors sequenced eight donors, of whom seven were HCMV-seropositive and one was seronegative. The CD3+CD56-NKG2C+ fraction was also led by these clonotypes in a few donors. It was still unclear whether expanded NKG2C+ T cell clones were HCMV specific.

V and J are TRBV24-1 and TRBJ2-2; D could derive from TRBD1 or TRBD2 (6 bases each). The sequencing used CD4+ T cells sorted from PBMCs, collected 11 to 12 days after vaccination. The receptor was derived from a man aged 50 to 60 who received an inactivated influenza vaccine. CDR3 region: CATSDSDLARGAGELFF. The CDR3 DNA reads TGTGCCACCAGTGATTCTGATCTGGCGAGGGGGGCCGGGGAGCTGTTTTTT.